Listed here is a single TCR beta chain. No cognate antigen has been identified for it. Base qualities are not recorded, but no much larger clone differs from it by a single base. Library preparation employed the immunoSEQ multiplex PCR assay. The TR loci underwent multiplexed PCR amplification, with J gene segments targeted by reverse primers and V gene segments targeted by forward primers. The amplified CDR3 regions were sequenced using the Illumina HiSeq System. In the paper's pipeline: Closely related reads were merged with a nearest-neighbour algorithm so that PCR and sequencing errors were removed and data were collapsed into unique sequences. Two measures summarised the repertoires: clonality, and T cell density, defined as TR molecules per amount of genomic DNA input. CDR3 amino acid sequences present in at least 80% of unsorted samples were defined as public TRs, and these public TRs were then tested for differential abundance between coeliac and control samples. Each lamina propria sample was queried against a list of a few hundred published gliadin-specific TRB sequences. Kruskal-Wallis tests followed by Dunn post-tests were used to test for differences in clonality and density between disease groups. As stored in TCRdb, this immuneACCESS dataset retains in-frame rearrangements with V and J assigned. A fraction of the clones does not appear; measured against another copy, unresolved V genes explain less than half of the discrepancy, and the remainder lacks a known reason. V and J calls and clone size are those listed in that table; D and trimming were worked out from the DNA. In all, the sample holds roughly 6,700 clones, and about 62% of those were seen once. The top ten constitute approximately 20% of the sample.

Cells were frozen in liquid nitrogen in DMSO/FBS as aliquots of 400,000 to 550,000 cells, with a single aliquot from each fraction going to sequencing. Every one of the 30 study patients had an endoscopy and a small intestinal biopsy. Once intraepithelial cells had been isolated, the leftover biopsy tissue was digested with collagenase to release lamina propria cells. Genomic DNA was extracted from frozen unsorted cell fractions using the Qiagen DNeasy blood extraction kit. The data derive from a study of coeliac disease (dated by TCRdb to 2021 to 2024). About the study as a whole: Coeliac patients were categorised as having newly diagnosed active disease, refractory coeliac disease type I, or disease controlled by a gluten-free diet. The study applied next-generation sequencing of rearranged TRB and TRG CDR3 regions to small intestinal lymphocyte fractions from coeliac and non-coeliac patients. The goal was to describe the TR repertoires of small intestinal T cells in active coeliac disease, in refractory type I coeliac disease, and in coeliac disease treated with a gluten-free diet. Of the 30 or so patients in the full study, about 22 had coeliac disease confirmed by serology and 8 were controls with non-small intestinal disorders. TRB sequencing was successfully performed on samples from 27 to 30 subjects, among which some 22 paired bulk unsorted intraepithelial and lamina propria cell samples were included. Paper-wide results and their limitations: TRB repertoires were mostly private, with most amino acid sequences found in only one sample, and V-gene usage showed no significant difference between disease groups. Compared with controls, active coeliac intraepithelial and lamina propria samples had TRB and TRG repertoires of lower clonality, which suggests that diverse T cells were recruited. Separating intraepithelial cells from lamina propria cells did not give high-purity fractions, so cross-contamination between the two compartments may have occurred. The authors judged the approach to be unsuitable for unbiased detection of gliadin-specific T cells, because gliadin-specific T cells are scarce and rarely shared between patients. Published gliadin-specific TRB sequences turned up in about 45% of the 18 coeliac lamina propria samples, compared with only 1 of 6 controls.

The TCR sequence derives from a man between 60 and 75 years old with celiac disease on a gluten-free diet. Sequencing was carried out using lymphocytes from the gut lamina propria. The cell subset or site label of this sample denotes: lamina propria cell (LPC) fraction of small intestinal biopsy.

Here is the DNA: TGTGCCAGTAGTGAGGCGGGACAGTGGTACAATGAGCAGTTCTTC. Its translation is CASSEAGQWYNEQFF. Rearrangement joined TRBV19 to TRBJ2-1, with TRBD1 as a weak D call on 7 bases. Cut back by 5 bases and 4 bases, the V and J ends lie 15 bases apart. Sequences LNHDA (CDR1) and SQIVND (CDR2) are obtained from the germline V gene (reference sequence). The CDR3 runs 15 amino acids, cysteine and phenylalanine included. The retained sequence is limited to the CDR3, 45 bases, with the frame set at the first base.